This T cell receptor (beta chain) stems from a study of T cell clonotyping in hematopoietic cell transplantation. Per the germline V gene, CDR1 is SEHNR and CDR2 is FQNEAQ (reference sequence). V lost 5 bases and J lost 4; bases outside the gene matches: 10. The length of the CDR3 is 17 residues. Study-level findings and limits: CD4 and CD8 repertoire contributions could not be separated without sorting. Pathologically expanded recipient clonotypes increased progressively from day 30 to day 180 as diversity fell. At the given depth, recipient repertoires were over 95% de novo clonotypes. Broader posttransplant TCR repertoire diversity was predicted by graft donor and pretransplant recipient Inverse Simpson Index values.

A remark on this clone: Its specificity is unknown.

This table comes from immunoSEQ multiplex PCR, and its TCRdb copy is limited to in-frame clones, with some not included. The table includes 7,000 to 9,000 clones, about 94% detected once. Sample: peripheral blood mononuclear cells, taken 30 days after allogeneic stem cell transplant. The TCR comes from a male patient aged 60-70 years who had an allogeneic stem cell transplant from an unrelated donor, so T cells may come from the graft donor. Some clones in this sample may be carry-over from other donors' samples. This chain joins TRBV7-9 and TRBJ2-5; 13 bases are shared with TRBD2. The CDR3 reads CASSPPGLAGALETQYF. The CDR3 nucleotides are TGTGCCAGCAGCCCCCCCGGACTAGCGGGAGCTTTAGAGACCCAGTACTTC.